This passage covers 20 T cell receptor beta chains from one sample sequenced in a study of OX40 agonist ivuxolimab in advanced cancers. Generated by immunoSEQ multiplex PCR, the TCRdb table keeps only in-frame clones and is missing some. The sample lists 70,000 or so clones, 65% to 85% occurring once. Source: CD4+ or CD8+ T cells sorted from blood, taken in a trial of the OX40 agonist ivuxolimab. These receptors all come from an adult with an advanced solid tumor such as melanoma, head and neck, liver or kidney cancer.

The chain is built from TRBV18 and TRBJ2-5; the D gene is possibly TRBD2 (6 bases). Germline CDR1 reads KGHSH; CDR2 reads LQKENI. The V end lost 3 bases, the J end lost 5 bases, and 19 bases lay between the germline ends. This CDR3 has 16 amino acids. This CDR3 reads CASSPRASAEGETQYF. The CDR3 coding sequence is TGTGCCAGCTCACCCAGGGCTAGCGCAGAGGGGGAGACCCAGTACTTC.

V is TRBV6-5 and J is TRBJ1-2, with D perhaps matching TRBD1 (5 bases). Deletions cut 4 bases from V and 3 bases from J, with 12 bases between. From germline, CDR1 is MNHEY and CDR2 SVGAGI. This CDR3 has 14 residues. The CDR3 DNA follows: TGTGCCAGCAGTTCCGGGGGGGGGTACTATGGCTACACCTTC. Translating it yields CASSSGGGYYGYTF.

The chain couples TRBV7-8 to TRBJ1-2, with a weak D call TRBD1 (6 bases). This CDR3 has 14 residues. Trimming stripped 5 bases from V and 4 bases from J, with 14 bases between. Looked up from germline, CDR1 is SGHVS and CDR2 is FQNEAQ. The CDR3 bases are TGTGCCAGCAGCCCCCGCACAGGGCTCTATGGCTACACCTTC. Translation gives CASSPRTGLYGYTF.

The rearrangement joins TRBV5-6 to TRBJ1-5; no clear D. V was cut by 0 bases and J by 0 bases, with 1 base left in between. Per germline, CDR1 SGHDT and CDR2 YYEEEE. The CDR3 covers 13 residues. DNA for the CDR3: TGTGCCAGCAGCTTGGCTAGCAATCAGCCCCAGCATTTT. As protein: CASSLASNQPQHF.

The J gene is TRBJ2-5, the V gene TRBV27; D ambiguous. CDR1 is MNHEY, CDR2 SMNVEV, per germline (reference sequence). This CDR3 contains 11 residues. Trimming took 5 bases from V and 3 from J, leaving 4 bases between them. Here the CDR3 DNA reads TGTGCCAGCAGTCTTAAAGAGACCCAGTACTTC. It is translated as CASSLKETQYF.

V is TRBV2 and J is TRBJ2-1, with 12 bases matching TRBD2. CDR1 is SNHLY, CDR2 FYNNEI, per germline. V shed 5 bases, J shed 16 bases, and the junction held 6 bases outside the gene matches. The CDR3 is 12 amino acids. CDR3 loop: CASSLLAGGIFF. The CDR3 DNA sequence: TGTGCCAGCAGTCTACTAGCGGGAGGAATCTTCTTC. Variable domain in full (rest from reference TRBV2 and TRBJ2-1): EPEVTQTPSHQVTQMGQEVILRCVPISNHLYFYWYRQILGQKVEFLVSFYNNEISEKSEIFDDQFSVERPDGSNFTLKIRSTKLEDSAMYFCASSLLAGGIFFGPGTRLTVL.

The J gene is TRBJ2-1, the V gene TRBV19; 11 bases fit TRBD2. The CDR3 has 13 residues. The V gene's germline CDR1 is LNHDA and CDR2 SQIVND (reference sequence). The ends lost 7 bases at V and 9 bases at J; junction bases unmatched: 5. CDR3 residues: CASIGGLAGEQFF. CDR3 DNA sequence: TGTGCCAGTATAGGAGGACTAGCGGGTGAGCAGTTCTTC.

In this sample, this clone turned up once. One junction end does not reproduce the germline sequence, and a read error may be involved. The V and J genes are TRBV4-1 and TRBJ2-7; TRBD2 aligns across 10 bases. Germline values: CDR1 MGHRA, CDR2 YSYEKL. This CDR3 has 19 residues. The CDR3, as DNA: TGCACCAGCAGCCAAGAAAGTAATAGCGGGAGGTTGAGCTCCTACGAGCAGTACTTC. Protein: CTSSQESNSGRLSSYEQYF.

This clone came up a few times. The chain employs TRBV6-5 and TRBJ2-5, with D possibly matching TRBD1 (5 bases). Trimming removed 5 bases at V and 1 base at J, with 11 bases between. The CDR3 spans 14 residues. Germline loops: CDR1 MNHEY, CDR2 SVGAGI. Here the CDR3 reads CASSRTFSQETQYF. DNA for the CDR3: TGTGCCAGCAGTCGGACATTCTCCCAAGAGACCCAGTACTTC.

The rearrangement links TRBV5-1 to TRBJ2-5; 9 bases line up with TRBD2. The V and J ends lost 5 bases and 0 bases, in that order; junction bases with no gene match: 8. CDR3 length equals 16 residues. Germline-derived CDR1 and CDR2 are SGHRS and YFSETQ. The CDR3 protein is CASSLIAGAYQETQYF. Written as DNA, the CDR3 is TGCGCCAGCAGTTTGATAGCGGGGGCGTACCAAGAGACCCAGTACTTC.

V and J are TRBV6-1 and TRBJ2-7; D is perhaps TRBD2 (5 bases). Germline-derived CDR1 and CDR2 are MNHNS and SASEGT. V lost 10 bases and J lost 11, with 12 bases in between. The CDR3 spans 9 residues. CDR3 sequence: CATRPAEYV. In DNA, the CDR3 is TGTGCCACCAGACCAGCGGAGTACGTC.

This rearrangement joins TRBV5-8 to TRBJ1-1; maybe TRBD1 (5 bases). The CDR3 totals 15 residues. Trimming took off 0 bases at V and 4 bases at J, with 13 bases between the two ends. Per germline, CDR1 SGHTS and CDR2 YDEGEE. The CDR3 DNA is TGTGCCAGCAGCTTGGTAGGCAGGGAGGGCACTGAAGCTTTCTTT. This translates into CASSLVGREGTEAFF.

The rearrangement joins TRBV13 to TRBJ1-2; D unresolved. V lost 1 base and J lost 1, with 7 bases in between. This CDR3 has 14 amino acids. Per germline, CDR1 PRHDT and CDR2 FYEKMQ (reference sequence). The DNA of the CDR3 is TGTGCCAGCAGCTTAGACGGCGTTAACTATGGCTACACCTTC. Translating it yields CASSLDGVNYGYTF.

This clone has only a few counts. V and J are TRBV7-9 and TRBJ2-7; no firm D call. Germline CDR1 and CDR2: SEHNR and FQNEAQ (reference sequence). V was clipped by 1 base and J by 6 bases, with 10 bases between them. The CDR3 sequence is 13 residues long. CDR3 in amino acids: CASSLGSVGEQYF. CDR3 DNA: TGTGCCAGCAGCTTAGGGTCTGTCGGCGAGCAGTACTTC.

The chain links TRBV4-3 to TRBJ2-5; TRBD2 aligns across 12 bases. This CDR3 is built from 14 residues. The germline gives CDR1 LGHNA, CDR2 YSLEER. The J segment lost 11 bases and the V segment lost 3 bases, leaving 7 bases of the junction unmatched. Written as DNA, the CDR3 is TGCGCCAGCAGCCAGGGACTAGCGGGTAGTGTGCAGTACTTC. This encodes CASSQGLAGSVQYF.

The V call is TRBV7-8, the J call TRBJ1-6; the D is unclear. The CDR3 extends over 14 amino acids. Trimming cost V 5 bases and J 10 bases, with 15 bases left between them. Germline-derived CDR1 and CDR2 are SGHVS and FQNEAQ. The CDR3 reads CASSVTSQSSPLHF. The CDR3 nucleotides are TGTGCCAGCAGCGTAACATCACAGTCATCACCCCTCCACTTT.

This chain links TRBV30 with TRBJ1-2; D might be TRBD1 (6 bases). This CDR3 has 13 amino acids. Per the germline V gene, CDR1 is GTSNPN and CDR2 is SVGIG (reference sequence). V was trimmed by 2 bases and J by 3 bases, leaving 10 bases between them. The CDR3 region has the DNA TGTGCCTGGAGTAGAGGGGGGGACTATGGCTACACCTTC. Its translation is CAWSRGGDYGYTF.

The sample holds one count of this clone. The chain is built from TRBV7-3 and TRBJ2-3, with 14 bases lining up with TRBD2. After removal of 4 bases from V and 2 bases from J, the junction contained 8 bases not matched to a gene. The CDR3 has 18 amino acids. Germline V gene data show CDR1 as SGHTA and CDR2 as FQGTGA. CDR3 bases: TGTGCCAGCAGCTCCTGGACTAGCGGGGGGTCGTTCACAGATACGCAGTATTTT. Translation: CASSSWTSGGSFTDTQYF. The complete variable domain, with remaining parts taken from reference TRBV7-3 and TRBJ2-3, reads GAGVSQTPSNKVTEKGKYVELRCDPISGHTALYWYRQSLGQGPEFLIYFQGTGAADDSGLPNDRFFAVRPEGSVSTLKIQRTERGDSAVYLCASSSWTSGGSFTDTQYFGPGTRLTVL.

The J gene is TRBJ2-1, the V gene TRBV28; 12 bases align to TRBD2. V was clipped by 3 bases and J by 8 bases; unmatched bases: 11. The CDR3 runs to 17 residues. Germline V lookup: CDR1 MDHEN, CDR2 SYDVKM. CDR3 sequence reads: CASSFARASGREDEQFF. The CDR3 nucleotides read TGTGCCAGCAGTTTCGCCCGGGCTAGCGGGAGGGAGGATGAGCAGTTCTTC.

This clone was picked up a small number of times. The rearrangement links TRBV14 to TRBJ2-4; a weak D match, TRBD2 (5 bases). The length of the CDR3 is 18 residues. Trimming took 0 bases from V and 3 from J, leaving 18 bases between them. Germline V gene sequence: CDR1 SGHDN, CDR2 FVKESK. CDR3 DNA sequence: TGTGCCAGCAGCCAAGATGAGTGGAGAGGAGGAGTCAAAAACATTCAGTACTTC. It yields the protein CASSQDEWRGGVKNIQYF.